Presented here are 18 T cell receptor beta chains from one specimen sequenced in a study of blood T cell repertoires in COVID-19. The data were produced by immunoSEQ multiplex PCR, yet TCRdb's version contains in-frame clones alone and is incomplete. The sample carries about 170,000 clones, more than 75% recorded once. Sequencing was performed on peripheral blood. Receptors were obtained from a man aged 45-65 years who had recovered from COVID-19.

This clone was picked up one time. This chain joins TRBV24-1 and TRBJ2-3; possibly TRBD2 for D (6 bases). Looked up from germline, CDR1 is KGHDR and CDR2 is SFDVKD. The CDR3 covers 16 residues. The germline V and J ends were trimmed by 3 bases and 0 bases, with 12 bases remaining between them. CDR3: CATSDRSSVSTDTQYF. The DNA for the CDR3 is TGTGCCACCAGTGATCGTTCTAGCGTCAGCACAGATACGCAGTATTTT.

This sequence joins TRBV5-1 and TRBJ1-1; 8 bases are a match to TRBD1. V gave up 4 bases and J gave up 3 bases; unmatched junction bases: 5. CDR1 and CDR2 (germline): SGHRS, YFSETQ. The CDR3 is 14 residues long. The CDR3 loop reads CASSPSDRDTEAFF. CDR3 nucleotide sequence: TGCGCCAGCAGCCCCTCGGACAGGGACACTGAAGCTTTCTTT.

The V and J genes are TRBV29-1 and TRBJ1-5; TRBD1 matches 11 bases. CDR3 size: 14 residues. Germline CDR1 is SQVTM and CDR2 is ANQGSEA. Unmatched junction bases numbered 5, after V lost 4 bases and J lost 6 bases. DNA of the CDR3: TGCAGCGTTGGGGGACAGGGGGTAGGTCAGCCCCAGCATTTT. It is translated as CSVGGQGVGQPQHF. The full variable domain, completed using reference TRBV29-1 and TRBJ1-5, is SAVISQKPSRDICQRGTSLTIQCQVDSQVTMMFWYRQQPGQSLTLIATANQGSEATYESGFVIDKFPISRPNLTFSTLTVSNMSPEDSSIYLCSVGGQGVGQPQHFGDGTRLSIL.

CDR3 sequence: CASRSEETQYF. The CDR3 DNA is TGTGCCAGCAGGTCGGAAGAGACCCAGTACTTC. The genes are TRBV2 and TRBJ2-5; D not certain. Trimming took off 6 bases at V and 3 bases at J, with 5 bases between the two ends. CDR3 length: 11 amino acids. Per germline, CDR1 SNHLY and CDR2 FYNNEI.

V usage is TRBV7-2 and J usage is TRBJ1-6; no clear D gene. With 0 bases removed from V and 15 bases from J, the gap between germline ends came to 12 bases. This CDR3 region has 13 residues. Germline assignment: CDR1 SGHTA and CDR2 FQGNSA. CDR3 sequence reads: CASSLAGGFGLHF. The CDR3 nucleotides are TGTGCCAGCAGCTTAGCTGGCGGGTTTGGCCTCCACTTT.

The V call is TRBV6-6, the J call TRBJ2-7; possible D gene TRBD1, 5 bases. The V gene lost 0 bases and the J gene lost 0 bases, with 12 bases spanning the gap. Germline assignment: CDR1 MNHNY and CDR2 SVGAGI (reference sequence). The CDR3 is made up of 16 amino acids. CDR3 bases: TGTGCCAGCAGTTACTCGACACAGGCCGGCTCCTACGAGCAGTACTTC. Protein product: CASSYSTQAGSYEQYF.

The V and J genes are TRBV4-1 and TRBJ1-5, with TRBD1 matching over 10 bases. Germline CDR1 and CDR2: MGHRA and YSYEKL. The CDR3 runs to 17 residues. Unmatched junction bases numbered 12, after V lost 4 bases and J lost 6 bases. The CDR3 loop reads CASSPHLDRGRSQPQHF. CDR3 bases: TGCGCCAGCAGCCCCCATCTAGACAGGGGGCGAAGTCAGCCCCAGCATTTT.

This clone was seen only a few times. The CDR3 here is CSVAVAGGGGELFF. The CDR3 DNA reads as TGCAGCGTTGCGGTTGCAGGGGGCGGCGGGGAGCTGTTTTTT. The chain has TRBV29-1 and TRBJ2-2; 8 bases are a match to TRBD1. After removal of 4 bases from V and 7 bases from J, the junction contained 8 bases not matched to a gene. Germline-derived CDR1 and CDR2 are SQVTM and ANQGSEA. The CDR3 loop spans 14 amino acids.

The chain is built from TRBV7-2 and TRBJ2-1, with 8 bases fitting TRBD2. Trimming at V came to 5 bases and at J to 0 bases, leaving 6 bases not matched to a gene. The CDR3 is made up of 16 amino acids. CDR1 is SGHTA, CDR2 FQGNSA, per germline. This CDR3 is CASSVPSGSSYNEQFF. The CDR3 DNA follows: TGTGCCAGCAGCGTTCCCAGCGGGAGCTCCTACAATGAGCAGTTCTTC.

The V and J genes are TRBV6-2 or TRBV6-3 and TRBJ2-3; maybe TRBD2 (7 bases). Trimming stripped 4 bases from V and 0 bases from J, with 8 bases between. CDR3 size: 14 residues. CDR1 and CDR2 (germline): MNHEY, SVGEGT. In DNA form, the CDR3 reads TGTGCCAGCAGTTGGGGGGGCAGCACAGATACGCAGTATTTT. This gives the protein CASSWGGSTDTQYF.

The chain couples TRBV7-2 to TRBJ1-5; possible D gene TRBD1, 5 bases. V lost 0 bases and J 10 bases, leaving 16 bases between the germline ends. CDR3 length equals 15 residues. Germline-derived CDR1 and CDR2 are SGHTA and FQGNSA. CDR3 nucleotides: TGTGCCAGCAGCTTAGCTTCGGCGGACATCAACCCCCAGCATTTT. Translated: CASSLASADINPQHF.

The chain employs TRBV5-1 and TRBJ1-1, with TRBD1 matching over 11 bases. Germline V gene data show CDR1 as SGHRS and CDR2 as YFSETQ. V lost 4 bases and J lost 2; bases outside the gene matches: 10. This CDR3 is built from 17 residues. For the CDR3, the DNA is TGCGCCAGCAGCGAGGAGGGACAGGGGGTAGGAAACACTGAAGCTTTCTTT. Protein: CASSEEGQGVGNTEAFF.

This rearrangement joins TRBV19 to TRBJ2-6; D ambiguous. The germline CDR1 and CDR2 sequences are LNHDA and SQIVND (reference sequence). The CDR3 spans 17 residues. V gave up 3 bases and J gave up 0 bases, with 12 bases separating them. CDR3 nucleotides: TGTGCCAGTAGTATTGTGGAGCGCGCCTCTGGGGCCAACGTCCTGACTTTC. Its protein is CASSIVERASGANVLTF. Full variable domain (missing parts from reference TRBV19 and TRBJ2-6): DGGITQSPKYLFRKEGQNVTLSCEQNLNHDAMYWYRQDPGQGLRLIYYSQIVNDFQKGDIAEGYSVSREKKESFPLTVTSAQKNPTAFYLCASSIVERASGANVLTFGAGSRLTVL.

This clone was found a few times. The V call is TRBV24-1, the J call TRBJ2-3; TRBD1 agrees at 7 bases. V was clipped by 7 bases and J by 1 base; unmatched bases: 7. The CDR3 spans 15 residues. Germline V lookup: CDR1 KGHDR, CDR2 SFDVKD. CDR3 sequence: CATSAGTAGTDTQYF. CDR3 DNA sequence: TGTGCCACCAGCGCTGGGACAGCTGGCACAGATACGCAGTATTTT.

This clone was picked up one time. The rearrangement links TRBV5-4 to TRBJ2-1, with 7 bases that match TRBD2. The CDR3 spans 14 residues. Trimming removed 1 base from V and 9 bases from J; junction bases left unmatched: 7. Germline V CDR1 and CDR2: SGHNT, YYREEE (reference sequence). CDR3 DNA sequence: TGTGCCAGCAGCTTGCAGCGGGAATATGGTGAGCAGTTCTTC. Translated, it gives CASSLQREYGEQFF.

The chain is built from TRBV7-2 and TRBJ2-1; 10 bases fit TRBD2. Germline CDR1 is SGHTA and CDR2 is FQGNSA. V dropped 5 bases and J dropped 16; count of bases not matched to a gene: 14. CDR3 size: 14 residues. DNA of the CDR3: TGTGCCAGCAGCCAGACTAGCGGGTCTACCCCCCAATTCTTC. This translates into CASSQTSGSTPQFF.

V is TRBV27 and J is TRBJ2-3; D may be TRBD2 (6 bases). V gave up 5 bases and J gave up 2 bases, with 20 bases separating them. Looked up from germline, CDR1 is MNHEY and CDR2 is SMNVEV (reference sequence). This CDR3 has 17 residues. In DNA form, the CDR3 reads TGTGCCAGCAGTCGACCTTCCAGCGGGCCCTACACAGATACGCAGTATTTT. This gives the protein CASSRPSSGPYTDTQYF.

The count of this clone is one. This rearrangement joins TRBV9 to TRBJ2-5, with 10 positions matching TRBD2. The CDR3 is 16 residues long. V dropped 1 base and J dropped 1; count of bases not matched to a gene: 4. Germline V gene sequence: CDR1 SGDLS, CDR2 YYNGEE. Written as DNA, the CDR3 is TGTGCCAGCAGCGTAAGCGCTAGCGGGGGCCAAGAGACCCAGTACTTC. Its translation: CASSVSASGGQETQYF.